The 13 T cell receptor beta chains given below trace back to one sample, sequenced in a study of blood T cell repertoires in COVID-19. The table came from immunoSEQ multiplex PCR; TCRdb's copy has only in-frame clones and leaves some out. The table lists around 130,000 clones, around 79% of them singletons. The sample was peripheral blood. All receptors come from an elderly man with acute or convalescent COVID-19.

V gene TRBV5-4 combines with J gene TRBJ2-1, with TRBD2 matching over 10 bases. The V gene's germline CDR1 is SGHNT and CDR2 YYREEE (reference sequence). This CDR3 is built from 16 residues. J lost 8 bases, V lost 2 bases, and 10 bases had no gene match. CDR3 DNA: TGTGCCAGCAGCTTATATCAGCGGGGGGGCACAGATGAGCAGTTCTTC. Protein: CASSLYQRGGTDEQFF.

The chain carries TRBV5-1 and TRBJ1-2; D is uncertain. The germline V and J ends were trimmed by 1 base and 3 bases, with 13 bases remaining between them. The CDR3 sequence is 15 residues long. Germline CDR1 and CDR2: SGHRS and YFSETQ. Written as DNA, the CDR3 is TGCGCCAGCAGCTTGCTCGGCGGCGGAGACTATGGCTACACCTTC. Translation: CASSLLGGGDYGYTF.

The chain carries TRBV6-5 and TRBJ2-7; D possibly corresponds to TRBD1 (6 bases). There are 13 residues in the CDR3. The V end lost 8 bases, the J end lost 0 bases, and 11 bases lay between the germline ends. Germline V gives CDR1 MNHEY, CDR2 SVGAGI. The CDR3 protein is CASGTPSSYEQYF. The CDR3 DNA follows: TGTGCCAGCGGGACACCTTCCTCCTACGAGCAGTACTTC.

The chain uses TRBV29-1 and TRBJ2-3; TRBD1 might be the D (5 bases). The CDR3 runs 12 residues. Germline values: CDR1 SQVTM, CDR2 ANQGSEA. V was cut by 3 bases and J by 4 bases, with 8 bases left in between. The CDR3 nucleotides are TGCAGCGTTGACGCAGGGCCAGATACGCAGTATTTT. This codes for CSVDAGPDTQYF.

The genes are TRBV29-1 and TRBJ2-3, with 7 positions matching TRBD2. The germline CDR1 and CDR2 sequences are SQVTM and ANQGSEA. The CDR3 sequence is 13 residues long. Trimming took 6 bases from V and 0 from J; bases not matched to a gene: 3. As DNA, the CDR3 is TGCAGCGTGGGAGGGGCGAGCACAGATACGCAGTATTTT. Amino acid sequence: CSVGGASTDTQYF.

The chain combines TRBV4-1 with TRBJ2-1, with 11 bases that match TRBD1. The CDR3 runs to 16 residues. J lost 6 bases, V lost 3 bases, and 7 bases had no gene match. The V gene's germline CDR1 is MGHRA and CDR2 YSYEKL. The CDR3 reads CASSQTGQGAGNEQFF. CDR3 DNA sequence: TGCGCCAGCAGCCAGACAGGACAGGGGGCCGGCAATGAGCAGTTCTTC.

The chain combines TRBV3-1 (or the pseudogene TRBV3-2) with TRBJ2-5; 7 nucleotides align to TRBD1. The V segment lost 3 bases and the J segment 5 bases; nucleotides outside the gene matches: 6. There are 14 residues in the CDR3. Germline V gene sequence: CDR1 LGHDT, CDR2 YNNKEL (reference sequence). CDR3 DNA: TGTGCCAGCAGCCACCTGGGGGACAGTGAGACCCAGTACTTC. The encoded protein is CASSHLGDSETQYF.

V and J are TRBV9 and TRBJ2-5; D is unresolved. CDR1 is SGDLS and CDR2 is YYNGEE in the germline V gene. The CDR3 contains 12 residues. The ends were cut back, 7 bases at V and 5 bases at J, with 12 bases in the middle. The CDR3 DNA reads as TGTGCCAGCGGTCTAGATGGGGAGACCCAGTACTTC. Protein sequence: CASGLDGETQYF.

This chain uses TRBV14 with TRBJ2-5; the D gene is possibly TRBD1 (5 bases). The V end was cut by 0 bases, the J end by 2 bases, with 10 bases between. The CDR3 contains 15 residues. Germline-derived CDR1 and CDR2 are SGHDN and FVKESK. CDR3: CASSQDIRQQETQYF. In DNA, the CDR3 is TGTGCCAGCAGCCAAGATATCCGACAGCAAGAGACCCAGTACTTC.

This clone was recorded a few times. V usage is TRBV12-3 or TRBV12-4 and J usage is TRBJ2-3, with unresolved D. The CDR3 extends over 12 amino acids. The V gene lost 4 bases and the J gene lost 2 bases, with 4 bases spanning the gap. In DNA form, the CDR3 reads TGTGCCAGCAGTTACTACACAGATACGCAGTATTTT. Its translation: CASSYYTDTQYF.

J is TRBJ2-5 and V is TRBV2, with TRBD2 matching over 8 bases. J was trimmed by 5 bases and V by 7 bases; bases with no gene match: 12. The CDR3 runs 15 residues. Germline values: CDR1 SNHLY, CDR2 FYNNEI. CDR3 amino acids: CASTRSGGPKETQYF. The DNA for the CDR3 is TGTGCCAGCACACGGTCGGGGGGGCCCAAGGAGACCCAGTACTTC. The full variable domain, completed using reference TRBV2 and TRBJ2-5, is EPEVTQTPSHQVTQMGQEVILRCVPISNHLYFYWYRQILGQKVEFLVSFYNNEISEKSEIFDDQFSVERPDGSNFTLKIRSTKLEDSAMYFCASTRSGGPKETQYFGPGTRLLVL.

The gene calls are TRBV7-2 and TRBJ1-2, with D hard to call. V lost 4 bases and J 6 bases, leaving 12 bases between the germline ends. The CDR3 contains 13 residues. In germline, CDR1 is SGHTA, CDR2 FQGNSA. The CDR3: CASSSQRVNGYTF. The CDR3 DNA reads TGTGCCAGCAGCTCCCAGAGGGTTAATGGCTACACCTTC.

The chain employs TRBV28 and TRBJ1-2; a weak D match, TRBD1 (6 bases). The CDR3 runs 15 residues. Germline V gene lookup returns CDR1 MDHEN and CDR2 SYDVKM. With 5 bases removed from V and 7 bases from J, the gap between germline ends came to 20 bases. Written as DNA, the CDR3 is TGTGCCAGCAGTCGATGGGACATTACCGGCGGTGGCTACACCTTC. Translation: CASSRWDITGGGYTF.